The TCR beta chain under discussion was sequenced for a study of T cell repertoires in cytomegalovirus infection. Study as a whole: CMV infection plus the matching HLA type was flagged by public TCR beta signatures.

One entry per CDR3 protein results from TCRdb running MiXCR on the reads. The sample holds hundreds of thousands of distinct CDR3 sequences; around 30% are singletons and the top ten take around a sixth. V was pared by 5 bases and J by 6 bases, with 13 bases between. The CDR3 totals 14 residues. This clonotype was seen at least ten times. Its antigen is still unknown. This specimen consisted of cultured PBMCs, obtained from culture after CMV antigen stimulation. J is TRBJ1-4 and V is TRBV12-3 or TRBV12-4, with D uncertain. The sequence derives from a human donor in good health (CMV status not recorded). Some clones in this sample may be carry-over from other donors' samples. CDR3 region: CASSHGLGDEKLFF. Written as DNA, the CDR3 is TGTGCCAGCAGTCACGGGTTGGGTGATGAAAAACTGTTTTTT.